This entry lists 16 T cell receptor beta chains sequenced from one sample in a study of identifying expanded T cells in peripheral blood. Libraries were prepared by immunoSEQ multiplex PCR; TCRdb keeps only in-frame clonotypes and omits some of them. Counted here are tens of thousands of clones, around 83% occurring once; the ten biggest clones make up around 20%. The specimen was blood. The receptors originated from a person aged 18 to 70 in good health.

This chain links TRBV13 with TRBJ2-1, with D perhaps TRBD2 (6 bases). Germline CDR1 and CDR2: PRHDT and FYEKMQ (reference sequence). The CDR3 sequence is 15 residues long. Trimming left V 8 bases short and J 7 bases short, with 21 bases between. CDR3 protein: CASYNWGVGLNEQFF. DNA for the CDR3: TGTGCCAGCTATAACTGGGGGGTCGGGTTAAATGAGCAGTTCTTC.

CDR3 DNA: TGTGCCAGCAGCTTAGTGGCCCCGTCAGGCAAAAACATTCAGTACTTC. Protein product: CASSLVAPSGKNIQYF. The chain has TRBV7-2 and TRBJ2-4; unclear D gene. Germline V gene data show CDR1 as SGHTA and CDR2 as FQGNSA. The CDR3 sequence is 16 residues long. V was trimmed by 1 base and J by 3 bases, leaving 13 bases between them. Using reference TRBV7-2 and TRBJ2-4 for the parts outside the CDR3, the full variable domain is GAGVSQSPSNKVTEKGKDVELRCDPISGHTALYWYRQSLGQGLEFLIYFQGNSAPDKSGLPSDRFSAERTGGSVSTLTIQRTQQEDSAVYLCASSLVAPSGKNIQYFGAGTRLSVL.

The CDR3 nucleotides are TGTGCCAGCAGTTCTAGACAGGGTCTCCAAGATACGCAGTATTTT. Residues: CASSSRQGLQDTQYF. This chain links TRBV2 with TRBJ2-3; 7 bases align to TRBD1. Germline trimming cut 5 bases from V and 5 bases from J; bases unmatched to any gene: 10. The CDR3 has 15 amino acids. The germline gives CDR1 SNHLY, CDR2 FYNNEI.

V is TRBV7-2 and J is TRBJ2-5; TRBD2 aligns across 7 bases. The CDR3 is 15 residues long. The germline V gene encodes CDR1 SGHTA and CDR2 FQGNSA. Trimming cost V 1 base and J 5 bases; bases outside gene matches: 7. CDR3 DNA sequence: TGTGCCAGCAGCTTAGGGGTCCGGGGAGGGGAGACCCAGTACTTC. Amino acid sequence: CASSLGVRGGETQYF.

This sequence joins TRBV28 and TRBJ2-1, with 8 bases matching TRBD1. Germline loops: CDR1 MDHEN, CDR2 SYDVKM. V dropped 5 bases and J dropped 2; count of bases not matched to a gene: 8. This CDR3 has 16 residues. In nucleotides, the CDR3 is TGTGCCAGCAGTCAACCGGGACAGGTTACCTACAATGAGCAGTTCTTC. It translates to CASSQPGQVTYNEQFF.

The rearrangement links TRBV11-2 to TRBJ2-7; perhaps TRBD1 as D (5 bases). Germline V lookup: CDR1 SGHAT, CDR2 FQNNGV. V was pared by 5 bases and J by 2 bases, with 16 bases between. The length of the CDR3 is 15 residues. As DNA, the CDR3 is TGTGCCAGCAGCCCAACAGGCCGCCTTACCTACGAGCAGTACTTC. Protein: CASSPTGRLTYEQYF.

This clone was observed once. CDR3 DNA: TGTGCCAGCAGCAAACTAGCGGGAGAGGCAGATACGCAGTATTTT. As protein: CASSKLAGEADTQYF. This chain links TRBV7-2 with TRBJ2-3; 11 nucleotides agree with TRBD2. The germline V gene has CDR1 SGHTA and CDR2 FQGNSA. This CDR3 spans 15 amino acids. V lost 5 bases, J lost 4 bases, and 5 bases stayed unmatched.

The CDR3 spells CASSLSVSGYEQYF. In DNA form, the CDR3 reads TGTGCCAGCAGCTTATCGGTTAGCGGGTACGAGCAGTACTTC. The gene calls are TRBV7-2 and TRBJ2-7; 7 bases are shared with TRBD2. V lost 2 bases to trimming and J lost 4 bases; unmatched junction nucleotides: 5. CDR3 length equals 14 residues. Per the germline V gene, CDR1 is SGHTA and CDR2 is FQGNSA.

This sequence joins TRBV28 and TRBJ1-1; 9 bases are a match to TRBD1. CDR3 size: 14 residues. CDR1 MDHEN and CDR2 SYDVKM come from the germline V gene. With V trimmed by 7 bases and J by 4 bases, 7 bases remained unmatched. DNA for the CDR3: TGTGCCAGCAAGAGGACAGGGGAGACCACTGAAGCTTTCTTT. Protein sequence: CASKRTGETTEAFF. The full variable domain, its missing parts supplied by reference TRBV28 and TRBJ1-1, is DVKVTQSSRYLVKRTGEKVFLECVQDMDHENMFWYRQDPGLGLRLIYFSYDVKMKEKGDIPEGYSVSREKKERFSLILESASTNQTSMYLCASKRTGETTEAFFGQGTRLTVV.

CDR3 residues: CATSREGSGSYNEQFF. The CDR3 coding sequence is TGTGCCACCAGCAGAGAGGGTAGCGGCTCCTACAATGAGCAGTTCTTC. This chain connects TRBV15 to TRBJ2-1; maybe TRBD2 (6 bases). Trimming left V 0 bases short and J 0 bases short, with 9 bases between. The length of the CDR3 is 16 residues. The germline CDR1 and CDR2 sequences are LNHNV and YYDKDF (reference sequence).

In its sample, this clone was seen once. The V gene is TRBV7-2, the J gene TRBJ2-3; D is ambiguous. Germline CDR1 SGHTA, CDR2 FQGNSA. This CDR3 region has 15 residues. The V gene lost 1 base and the J gene lost 2 bases, with 10 bases spanning the gap. CDR3 sequence (DNA): TGTGCCAGCAGCTTAGGGTTAGCCCTCACAGATACGCAGTATTTT. Protein sequence: CASSLGLALTDTQYF.

The V gene is TRBV5-1, the J gene TRBJ2-1, with 13 bases that match TRBD2. V lost 2 bases, J lost 6 bases, and 5 bases stayed unmatched. Looked up from germline, CDR1 is SGHRS and CDR2 is YFSETQ. This CDR3 has 16 residues. The CDR3 DNA sequence: TGCGCCAGCAGCTTCTCCGGGACTAGCGGGACCAATGAGCAGTTCTTC. Translated, it gives CASSFSGTSGTNEQFF.

The CDR3 sequence: CASSSLQGAKIQETQYF. The CDR3, as DNA: TGTGCCAGCAGCTCTCTCCAGGGGGCTAAAATCCAAGAGACCCAGTACTTC. The J gene is TRBJ2-5, the V gene TRBV7-3; the match to TRBD1 covers 8 bases. CDR3 length: 17 residues. CDR1 SGHTA and CDR2 FQGTGA come from the germline V gene. The trim removed 4 bases at V and 1 base at J, leaving 11 bases unmatched.

The CDR3 nucleotides read TGTGCCAGCAGCCCCCCGGGGGGGACCCAGTACTTC. Protein product: CASSPPGGTQYF. The V and J genes are TRBV11-2 and TRBJ2-5; 7 nucleotides align to TRBD2. The trim removed 5 bases at V and 7 bases at J, leaving 4 bases unmatched. This CDR3 contains 12 residues. The V gene's germline CDR1 is SGHAT and CDR2 FQNNGV.

The CDR3, as DNA: TGTGCCATCAGTTCACAGGACAGGGGGAACTATGGCTACACCTTC. This sequence encodes CAISSQDRGNYGYTF. The chain recombines TRBV10-3 with TRBJ1-2, with 10 bases matching TRBD1. The CDR3 contains 15 residues. CDR1 is ENHRY and CDR2 is SYGVKD in the germline V gene. J gave up 2 bases and V 5 bases, and 5 bases lay outside the gene matches.

The chain employs TRBV7-2 and TRBJ2-7, with D possibly matching TRBD1 (6 bases). Trimming left V 1 base short and J 7 bases short, with 14 bases between. The length of the CDR3 is 14 residues. CDR1 and CDR2 from the germline V gene are SGHTA and FQGNSA. CDR3 sequence (DNA): TGTGCCAGCAGCTTAGAGTCGGCTAGGGGGGAGCAGTACTTC. It specifies CASSLESARGEQYF. Full variable domain (outside the CDR3, taken from reference TRBV7-2 and TRBJ2-7): GAGVSQSPSNKVTEKGKDVELRCDPISGHTALYWYRQSLGQGLEFLIYFQGNSAPDKSGLPSDRFSAERTGGSVSTLTIQRTQQEDSAVYLCASSLESARGEQYFGPGTRLTVT.